The 11 T cell receptor beta chains presented below share a single source sample, sequenced in a study of PD-L1 blockade in urothelial cancer. Sample time point: pretreatment peripheral blood. Only in-frame clones appear in the TCRdb table, and some are missing; sequencing was by immunoSEQ multiplex PCR. The table shows some 63,000 clones, with roughly four fifths occurring only once. The specimen was PBMCs, collected around atezolizumab (anti-PD-L1) treatment. The receptor source for this set is a man aged 70 or older with urothelial cancer.

The chain couples TRBV7-8 to TRBJ1-5; D may be TRBD1 (6 bases). V was pared by 5 bases and J by 2 bases, with 16 bases between. This CDR3 has 16 amino acids. Germline values: CDR1 SGHVS, CDR2 FQNEAQ. CDR3 amino acids: CASSVRGGTGNQPQHF. CDR3 bases: TGTGCCAGCAGCGTTCGCGGGGGCACGGGCAATCAGCCCCAGCATTTT.

The J gene is TRBJ2-3, the V gene TRBV30; 9 bases are shared with TRBD2. V was pared by 3 bases and J by 1 base, with 5 bases of the junction left unmatched. The length of the CDR3 is 15 residues. Germline V gene data show CDR1 as GTSNPN and CDR2 as SVGIG (reference sequence). CDR3 sequence: CAWRLSGSGTDTQYF. CDR3 coding DNA: TGTGCCTGGAGACTTAGCGGGAGCGGCACAGATACGCAGTATTTT.

The CDR3 is CASSFGQGDYEQYF. CDR3 bases: TGCGCCAGCAGCTTTGGACAGGGGGACTACGAGCAGTACTTC. The V call is TRBV5-1, the J call TRBJ2-7; 10 bases match TRBD1. V lost 2 bases, J lost 3 bases, and 2 bases stayed unmatched. The CDR3 spans 14 residues. Germline V gene data show CDR1 as SGHRS and CDR2 as YFSETQ.

The rearrangement uses TRBV11-3 and TRBJ2-5; no firm D call. Looked up from germline, CDR1 is SGHNT and CDR2 is YENEEA. CDR3 size: 13 residues. Trimming cost V 8 bases and J 1 base, with 11 bases left between them. The CDR3 loop reads CASAPNSQETQYF. The CDR3 nucleotides read TGTGCCAGCGCCCCGAACAGCCAAGAGACCCAGTACTTC.

The chain joins TRBV7-9 to TRBJ2-3; TRBD2 aligns across 11 bases. V lost 7 bases and J lost 5; bases outside the gene matches: 11. Germline CDR1 reads SEHNR; CDR2 reads FQNEAQ (reference sequence). The CDR3 loop spans 16 amino acids. The CDR3 coding sequence is TGTGCCAGCACCATGGGGCTAGCGGGGGGACGAGATACGCAGTATTTT. Translating it yields CASTMGLAGGRDTQYF.

This chain joins TRBV7-9 and TRBJ2-2; 11 bases agree with TRBD1. J lost 2 bases, V lost 5 bases, and 7 bases had no gene match. Germline CDR1 reads SEHNR; CDR2 reads FQNEAQ (reference sequence). The CDR3 length is 17 residues. CDR3 sequence (DNA): TGTGCCAGCAGCCGAAGGGACAGGGGGGAAAACACCGGGGAGCTGTTTTTT. Amino acid sequence: CASSRRDRGENTGELFF.

This chain joins TRBV7-2 and TRBJ2-7; 12 nucleotides align to TRBD2. The CDR3 is 15 amino acids. After removal of 5 bases from V and 5 bases from J, the junction contained 7 bases not matched to a gene. Germline lookup yields CDR1 SGHTA and CDR2 FQGNSA. The CDR3 coding sequence is TGTGCCAGCAGCCCGACTAGCGGGAGAAACAACGAGCAGTACTTC. It codes for CASSPTSGRNNEQYF.

The chain carries TRBV9 and TRBJ2-2, with 7 bases matching TRBD1. V was pared by 4 bases and J by 3 bases, with 6 bases of the junction left unmatched. The CDR3 is 15 amino acids. Germline lookup yields CDR1 SGDLS and CDR2 YYNGEE. The CDR3 nucleotides read TGTGCCAGCAGCCCAGACAGGGCGTACACCGGGGAGCTGTTTTTT. Its protein product is CASSPDRAYTGELFF.

The V gene is TRBV18, the J gene TRBJ1-1; D call uncertain. The V end was cut by 4 bases, the J end by 2 bases, with 17 bases between. This CDR3 is built from 16 residues. The germline CDR1 and CDR2 sequences are KGHSH and LQKENI. The CDR3 region has the DNA TGTGCCAGCTCACTCCTCGAGGCCGGCTCAAACACTGAAGCTTTCTTT. As protein: CASSLLEAGSNTEAFF.

In nucleotides, the CDR3 is TGTGCCAGTAGTATAGCCGGGACTAGCGGAACAGATACGCAGTATTTT. Protein sequence: CASSIAGTSGTDTQYF. The chain carries TRBV19 and TRBJ2-3; TRBD2 matches 11 bases. The germline gives CDR1 LNHDA, CDR2 SQIVND (reference sequence). This CDR3 spans 16 amino acids. Trimming at V came to 1 base and at J to 3 bases, leaving 3 bases not matched to a gene.

The chain recombines TRBV27 with TRBJ2-1; D is perhaps TRBD2 (5 bases). Looked up from germline, CDR1 is MNHEY and CDR2 is SMNVEV (reference sequence). The CDR3 runs to 13 residues. V was pared by 3 bases and J by 13 bases, with 16 bases between. This CDR3 reads CASSLTSGSDQFF. CDR3 nucleotides: TGTGCCAGCAGTTTGACGAGCGGTTCTGACCAGTTCTTC.